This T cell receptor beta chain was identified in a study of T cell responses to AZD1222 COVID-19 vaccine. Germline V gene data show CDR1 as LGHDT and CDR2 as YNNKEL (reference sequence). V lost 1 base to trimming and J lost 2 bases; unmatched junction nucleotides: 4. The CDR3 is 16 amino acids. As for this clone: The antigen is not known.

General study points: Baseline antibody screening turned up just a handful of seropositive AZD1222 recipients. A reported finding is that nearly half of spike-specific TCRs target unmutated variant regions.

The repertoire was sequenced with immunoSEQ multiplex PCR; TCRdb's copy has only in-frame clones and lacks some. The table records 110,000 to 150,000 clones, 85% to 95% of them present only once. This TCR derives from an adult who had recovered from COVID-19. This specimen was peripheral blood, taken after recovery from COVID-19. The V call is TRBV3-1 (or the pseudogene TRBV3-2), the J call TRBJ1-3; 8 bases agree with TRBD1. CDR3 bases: TGTGCCAGCAGCCAAGGATACAGGGGGGCTGGAAACACCATATATTTT. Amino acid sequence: CASSQGYRGAGNTIYF.